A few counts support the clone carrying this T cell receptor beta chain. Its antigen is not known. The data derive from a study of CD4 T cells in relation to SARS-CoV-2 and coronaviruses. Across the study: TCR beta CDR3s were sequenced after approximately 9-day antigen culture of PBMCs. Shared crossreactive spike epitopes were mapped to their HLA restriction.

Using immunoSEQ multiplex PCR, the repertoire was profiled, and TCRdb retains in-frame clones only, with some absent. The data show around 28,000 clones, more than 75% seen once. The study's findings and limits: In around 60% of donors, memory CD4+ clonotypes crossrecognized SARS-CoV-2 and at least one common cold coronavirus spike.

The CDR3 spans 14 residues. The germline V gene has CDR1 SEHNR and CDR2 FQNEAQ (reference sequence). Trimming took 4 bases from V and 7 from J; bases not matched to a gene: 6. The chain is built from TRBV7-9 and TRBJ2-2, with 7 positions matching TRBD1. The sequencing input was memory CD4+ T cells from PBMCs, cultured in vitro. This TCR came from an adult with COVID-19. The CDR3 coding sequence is TGTGCCAGCAGCTCGACAGGGAAGGGCGGGGAGCTGTTTTTT. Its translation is CASSSTGKGGELFF.